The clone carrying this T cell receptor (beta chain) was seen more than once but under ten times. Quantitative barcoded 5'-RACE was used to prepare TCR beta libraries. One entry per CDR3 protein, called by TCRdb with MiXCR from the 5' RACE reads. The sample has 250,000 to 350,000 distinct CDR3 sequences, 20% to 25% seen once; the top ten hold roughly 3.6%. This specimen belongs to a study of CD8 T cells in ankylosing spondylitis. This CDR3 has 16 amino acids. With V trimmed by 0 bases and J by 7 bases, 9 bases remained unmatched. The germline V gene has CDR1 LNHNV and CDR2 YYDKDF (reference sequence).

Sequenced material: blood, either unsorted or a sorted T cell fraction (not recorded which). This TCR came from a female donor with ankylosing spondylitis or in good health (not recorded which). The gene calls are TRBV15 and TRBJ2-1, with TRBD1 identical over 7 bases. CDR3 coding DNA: TGTGCCACCAGCAGAGATCTAGGACAGGTTAGGAATGAGCAGTTCTTC. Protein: CATSRDLGQVRNEQFF.